This T cell receptor (beta chain) was sequenced during a study of blood T cells in healthy people across ages. Through a sample-barcoded 5' primer and a J-beta primer mix, a second PCR was run for roughly 7 to 11 cycles. TCRdb passed the 5' RACE reads through MiXCR, listing each CDR3 protein once. The sample has some 1.7 million distinct CDR3 sequences, about 28% seen once. The TCR comes from a woman in her 30s in good health. The sequencing sample was made of blood.

This CDR3 is CASSPPRQLSGNTIYF. In DNA form, the CDR3 reads TGTGCCAGCAGCCCGCCCCGTCAACTCTCTGGAAACACCATATATTTT. This chain connects TRBV9 to TRBJ1-3, with D unresolved. This CDR3 comprises 16 residues. V was shortened by 4 bases and J by 0 bases, with 14 bases between the two germline ends. Germline CDR1 and CDR2: SGDLS and YYNGEE. Filled out from reference TRBV9 and TRBJ1-3, the complete variable domain reads DSGVTQTPKHLITATGQRVTLRCSPRSGDLSVYWYQQSLDQGLQFLIQYYNGEERAKGNILERFSAQQFPDLHSELNLSSLELGDSALYFCASSPPRQLSGNTIYFGEGSWLTVV.